Following are 8 T cell receptor beta chains from one sample sequenced in a study of blood T cell repertoires in COVID-19. The assay was immunoSEQ multiplex PCR, and TCRdb's table has in-frame clones only and misses some. The sample contains around 56,000 clones, around 80% of which appear only once. The sample was peripheral blood. The receptors stem from a man in his 60s with acute or convalescent COVID-19.

The V gene is TRBV2, the J gene TRBJ2-1, with 8 bases lining up with TRBD2. V lost 4 bases and J lost 1; bases outside the gene matches: 6. In germline, CDR1 is SNHLY, CDR2 FYNNEI. The CDR3 loop spans 16 amino acids. For the CDR3, the DNA is TGTGCCAGCAGTGGGCTAGCGGGTAGATCCTACAATGAGCAGTTCTTC. Translation gives CASSGLAGRSYNEQFF. The entire variable domain, with the rest obtained from reference TRBV2 and TRBJ2-1, is as follows: EPEVTQTPSHQVTQMGQEVILRCVPISNHLYFYWYRQILGQKVEFLVSFYNNEISEKSEIFDDQFSVERPDGSNFTLKIRSTKLEDSAMYFCASSGLAGRSYNEQFFGPGTRLTVL.

This clone was detected once. The V call is TRBV11-2, the J call TRBJ1-2; D perhaps matches TRBD1 (6 bases). Germline-derived CDR1 and CDR2 are SGHAT and FQNNGV. Trimming took off 6 bases at V and 5 bases at J, with 19 bases between the two ends. CDR3 length: 15 amino acids. The DNA for the CDR3 is TGTGCCAGCAGTGTGGGTCAGGGGATGGGTTATGGCTACACCTTC. This translates into CASSVGQGMGYGYTF.

J is TRBJ1-1 and V is TRBV3-1 (or the pseudogene TRBV3-2); D not resolved. Trimming removed 4 bases from V and 5 bases from J, with 8 bases in between. Germline-derived CDR1 and CDR2 are LGHDT and YNNKEL (reference sequence). The CDR3 covers 12 residues. The CDR3 is CASSPGRTEAFF. CDR3 nucleotides: TGTGCCAGCAGCCCCGGGAGGACTGAAGCTTTCTTT.

This clone was counted once. The V gene is TRBV18, the J gene TRBJ1-6; D is possibly TRBD1 (6 bases). This CDR3 has 15 residues. CDR1 and CDR2 from the germline V gene are KGHSH and LQKENI. V was pared by 6 bases and J by 1 base, with 10 bases between. CDR3 bases: TGTGCCAGCTCGCGGCAGGGGTCCTATAATTCACCCCTCCACTTT. It encodes CASSRQGSYNSPLHF.

This clone was counted once. This chain uses TRBV7-2 with TRBJ2-2, with 9 bases that match TRBD1. The V gene's germline CDR1 is SGHTA and CDR2 FQGNSA. This CDR3 comprises 15 residues. J gave up 4 bases and V 8 bases, and 8 bases lay outside the gene matches. The CDR3: CASGPGTGSTGELFF. The CDR3, as DNA: TGTGCCAGCGGCCCCGGGACAGGGAGCACCGGGGAGCTGTTTTTT.

This chain uses TRBV7-8 with TRBJ1-6; 7 bases match TRBD1. Germline CDR1 is SGHVS and CDR2 is FQNEAQ. The CDR3 has 15 residues. Trimming took 5 bases from V and 10 from J; bases not matched to a gene: 11. CDR3 sequence reads: CASSARQGQVSPLHF. For the CDR3, the DNA is TGTGCCAGCAGCGCTCGACAGGGTCAGGTATCACCCCTCCACTTT. The full variable domain, in which reference TRBV7-8 and TRBJ1-6 provide the parts outside the CDR3, is GAGVSQSPRYKVAKRGQDVALRCDPISGHVSLFWYQQALGQGPEFLTYFQNEAQLDKSGLPSDRFFAERPEGSVSTLKIQRTQQEDSAVYLCASSARQGQVSPLHFGNGTRLTVT.

The rearrangement uses TRBV19 and TRBJ2-5; 15 nucleotides align to TRBD2. The ends lost 4 bases at V and 5 bases at J; junction bases unmatched: 2. The CDR3 extends over 15 amino acids. Germline-derived CDR1 and CDR2 are LNHDA and SQIVND (reference sequence). In DNA form, the CDR3 reads TGTGCCAGTAGTACCGGGACTAGCGGGGGGGAGACCCAGTACTTC. Amino acids: CASSTGTSGGETQYF. Together with reference TRBV19 and TRBJ2-5, the CDR3 gives the full variable domain: DGGITQSPKYLFRKEGQNVTLSCEQNLNHDAMYWYRQDPGQGLRLIYYSQIVNDFQKGDIAEGYSVSREKKESFPLTVTSAQKNPTAFYLCASSTGTSGGETQYFGPGTRLLVL.

The chain is built from TRBV19 and TRBJ1-4; the D gene is possibly TRBD1 (6 bases). CDR1 is LNHDA, CDR2 SQIVND, per germline (reference sequence). The V and J ends lost 7 bases and 8 bases respectively, with 20 bases between them. There are 15 residues in the CDR3. CDR3 protein: CASTPSSQGGEKLFF. The CDR3 region has the DNA TGTGCCAGTACCCCATCGTCACAGGGTGGAGAAAAACTGTTTTTT.